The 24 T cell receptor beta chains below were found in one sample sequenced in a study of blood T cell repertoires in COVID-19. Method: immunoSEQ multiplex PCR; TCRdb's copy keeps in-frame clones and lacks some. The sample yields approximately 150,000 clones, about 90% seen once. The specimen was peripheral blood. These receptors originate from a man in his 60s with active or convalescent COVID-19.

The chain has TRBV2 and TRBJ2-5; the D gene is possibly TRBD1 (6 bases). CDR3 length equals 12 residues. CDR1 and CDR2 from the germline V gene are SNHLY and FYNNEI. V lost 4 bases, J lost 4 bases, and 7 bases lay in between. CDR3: CASSVTGETQYF. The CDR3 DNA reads TGTGCCAGCAGTGTGACAGGAGAGACCCAGTACTTC.

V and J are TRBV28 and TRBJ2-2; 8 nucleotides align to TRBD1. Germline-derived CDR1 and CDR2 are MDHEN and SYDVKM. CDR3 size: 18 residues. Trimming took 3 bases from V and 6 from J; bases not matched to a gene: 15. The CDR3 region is CASSFLPRQGSRSGELFF. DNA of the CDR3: TGTGCCAGCAGTTTCTTGCCCAGACAGGGGTCTCGGTCCGGGGAGCTGTTTTTT. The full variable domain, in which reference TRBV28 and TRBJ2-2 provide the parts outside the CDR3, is DVKVTQSSRYLVKRTGEKVFLECVQDMDHENMFWYRQDPGLGLRLIYFSYDVKMKEKGDIPEGYSVSREKKERFSLILESASTNQTSMYLCASSFLPRQGSRSGELFFGEGSRLTVL.

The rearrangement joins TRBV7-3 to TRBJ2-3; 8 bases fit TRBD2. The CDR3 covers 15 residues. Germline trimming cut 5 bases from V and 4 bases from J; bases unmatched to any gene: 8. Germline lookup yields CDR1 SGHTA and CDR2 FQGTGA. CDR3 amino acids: CASSLREGRADTQYF. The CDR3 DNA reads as TGTGCCAGCAGCCTACGGGAGGGCCGCGCAGATACGCAGTATTTT.

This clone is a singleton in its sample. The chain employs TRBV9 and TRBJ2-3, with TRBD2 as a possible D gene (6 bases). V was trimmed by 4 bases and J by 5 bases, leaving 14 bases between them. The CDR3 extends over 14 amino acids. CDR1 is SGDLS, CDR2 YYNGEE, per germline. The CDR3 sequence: CASSPGLDRDTQYF. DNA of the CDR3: TGTGCCAGCAGCCCGGGACTGGATAGAGATACGCAGTATTTT.

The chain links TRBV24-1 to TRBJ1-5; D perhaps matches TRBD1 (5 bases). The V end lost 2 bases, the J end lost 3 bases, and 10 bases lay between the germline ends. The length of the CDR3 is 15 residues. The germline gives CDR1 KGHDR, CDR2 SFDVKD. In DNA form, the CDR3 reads TGTGCCACCAGTGATTCGGCCAGGGACAATCAGCCCCAGCATTTT. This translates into CATSDSARDNQPQHF.

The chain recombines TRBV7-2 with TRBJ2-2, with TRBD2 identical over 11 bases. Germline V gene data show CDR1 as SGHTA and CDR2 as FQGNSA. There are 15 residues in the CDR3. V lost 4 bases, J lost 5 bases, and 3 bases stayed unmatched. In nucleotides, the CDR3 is TGTGCCAGCAGCTCGCGGACTAGCGGGACCGGGGAGCTGTTTTTT. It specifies CASSSRTSGTGELFF.

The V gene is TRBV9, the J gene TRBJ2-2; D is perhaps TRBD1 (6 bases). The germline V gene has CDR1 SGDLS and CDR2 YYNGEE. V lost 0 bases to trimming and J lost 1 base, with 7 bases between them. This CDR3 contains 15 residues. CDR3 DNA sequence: TGTGCCAGCAGCGTAGTACAGGGGAACACCGGGGAGCTGTTTTTT. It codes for CASSVVQGNTGELFF.

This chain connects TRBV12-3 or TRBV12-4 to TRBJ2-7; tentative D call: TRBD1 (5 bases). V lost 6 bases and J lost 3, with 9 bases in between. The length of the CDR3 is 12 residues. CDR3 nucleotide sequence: TGTGCCAGCAGAAAACAGGACTACGAGCAGTACTTC. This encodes CASRKQDYEQYF.

CDR3 amino acids: CASSESTGTGIVEQYF. DNA of the CDR3: TGTGCCAGCAGCGAATCCACCGGGACAGGTATAGTCGAGCAGTACTTC. V and J are TRBV7-2 and TRBJ2-7; 8 bases fit TRBD1. This CDR3 comprises 16 residues. Trimming removed 5 bases from V and 6 bases from J; junction bases left unmatched: 15. Germline V CDR1 and CDR2: SGHTA, FQGNSA.

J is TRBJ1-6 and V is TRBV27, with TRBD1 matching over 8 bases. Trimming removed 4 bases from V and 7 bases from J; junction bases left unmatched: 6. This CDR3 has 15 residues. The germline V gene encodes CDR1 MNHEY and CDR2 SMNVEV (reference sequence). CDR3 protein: CASSSRQGRNSPLHF. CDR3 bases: TGTGCCAGCAGTTCCCGACAGGGGCGCAATTCACCCCTCCACTTT.

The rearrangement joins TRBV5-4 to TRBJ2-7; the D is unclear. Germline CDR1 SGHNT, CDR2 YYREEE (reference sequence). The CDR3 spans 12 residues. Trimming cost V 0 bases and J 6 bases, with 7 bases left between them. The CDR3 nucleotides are TGTGCCAGCAGCTTGGGAGAAGTCGAGCAGTACTTC. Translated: CASSLGEVEQYF.

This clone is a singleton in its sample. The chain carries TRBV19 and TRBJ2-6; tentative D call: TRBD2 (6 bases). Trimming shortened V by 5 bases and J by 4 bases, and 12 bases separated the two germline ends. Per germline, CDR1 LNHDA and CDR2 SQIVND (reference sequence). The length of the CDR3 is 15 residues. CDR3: CASSLTRAGANVLTF. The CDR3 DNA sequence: TGTGCCAGTAGTTTGACTAGGGCGGGGGCCAACGTCCTGACTTTC.

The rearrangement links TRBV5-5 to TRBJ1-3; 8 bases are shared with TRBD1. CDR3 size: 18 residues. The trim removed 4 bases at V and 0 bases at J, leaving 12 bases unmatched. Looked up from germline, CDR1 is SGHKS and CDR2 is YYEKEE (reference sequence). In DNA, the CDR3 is TGTGCCAGCAGCCGCGGGACAGGTGAATACCTCTCTGGAAACACCATATATTTT. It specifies CASSRGTGEYLSGNTIYF.

In nucleotides, the CDR3 is TGTGCCAGCAGCGTAGGCCGGGACATCTCCTACGAGCAGTACTTC. It translates to CASSVGRDISYEQYF. V is TRBV9 and J is TRBJ2-7; tentative D call: TRBD1 (6 bases). V dropped 0 bases and J dropped 0 bases, with 10 bases sitting between them. The CDR3 has 15 amino acids. Germline V lookup: CDR1 SGDLS, CDR2 YYNGEE.

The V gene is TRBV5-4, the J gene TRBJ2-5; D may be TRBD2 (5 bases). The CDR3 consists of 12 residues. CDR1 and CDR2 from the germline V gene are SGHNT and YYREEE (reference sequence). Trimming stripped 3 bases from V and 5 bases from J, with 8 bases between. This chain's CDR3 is CASSSRRETQYF. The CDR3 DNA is TGTGCCAGCAGCTCTAGGAGGGAGACCCAGTACTTC.

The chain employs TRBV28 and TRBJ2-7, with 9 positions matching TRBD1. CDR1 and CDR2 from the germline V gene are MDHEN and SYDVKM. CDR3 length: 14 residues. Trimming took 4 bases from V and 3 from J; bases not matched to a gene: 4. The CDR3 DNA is TGTGCCAGCAGTTCCGGGACAGGGCTCTACGAGCAGTACTTC. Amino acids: CASSSGTGLYEQYF.

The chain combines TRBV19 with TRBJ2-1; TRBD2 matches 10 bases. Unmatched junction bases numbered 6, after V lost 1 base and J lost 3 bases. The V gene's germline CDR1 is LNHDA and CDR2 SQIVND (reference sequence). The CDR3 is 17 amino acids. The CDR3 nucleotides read TGTGCCAGTAGTATAGCCATCCTAGCGGGAGTCTACAATGAGCAGTTCTTC. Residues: CASSIAILAGVYNEQFF.

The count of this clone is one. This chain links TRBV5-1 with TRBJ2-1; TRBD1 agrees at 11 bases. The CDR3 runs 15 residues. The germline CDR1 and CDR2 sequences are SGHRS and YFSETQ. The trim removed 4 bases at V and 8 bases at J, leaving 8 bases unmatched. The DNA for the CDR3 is TGCGCCAGCAGCCTGGGGGACAGGGGGGTAGATGAGCAGTTCTTC. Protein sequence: CASSLGDRGVDEQFF. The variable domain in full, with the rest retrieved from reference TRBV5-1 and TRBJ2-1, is KAGVTQTPRYLIKTRGQQVTLSCSPISGHRSVSWYQQTPGQGLQFLFEYFSETQRNKGNFPGRFSGRQFSNSRSEMNVSTLELGDSALYLCASSLGDRGVDEQFFGPGTRLTVL.

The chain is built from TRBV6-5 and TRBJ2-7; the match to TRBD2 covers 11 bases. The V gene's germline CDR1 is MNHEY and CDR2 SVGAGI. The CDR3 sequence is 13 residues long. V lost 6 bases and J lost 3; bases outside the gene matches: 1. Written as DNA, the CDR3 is TGTGCCAGCAGACTAGCGGGAGACTACGAGCAGTACTTC. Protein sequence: CASRLAGDYEQYF.

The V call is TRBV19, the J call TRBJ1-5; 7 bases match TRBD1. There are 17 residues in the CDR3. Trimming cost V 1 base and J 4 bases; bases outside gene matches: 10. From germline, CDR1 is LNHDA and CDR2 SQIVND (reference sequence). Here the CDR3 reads CASSIGPGQTLNQPQHF. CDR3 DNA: TGTGCCAGTAGTATAGGTCCGGGACAGACTCTGAATCAGCCCCAGCATTTT.

This CDR3 is CASSHGTSGRNERETQYF. In nucleotides, the CDR3 is TGTGCCAGCAGTCACGGGACTAGCGGGAGGAACGAGCGGGAGACCCAGTACTTC. The chain joins TRBV25-1 to TRBJ2-5, with 15 bases matching TRBD2. CDR1 and CDR2 (germline): MGHDK, SYGVNS. The CDR3 covers 18 residues. J was trimmed by 5 bases and V by 5 bases; bases with no gene match: 12.

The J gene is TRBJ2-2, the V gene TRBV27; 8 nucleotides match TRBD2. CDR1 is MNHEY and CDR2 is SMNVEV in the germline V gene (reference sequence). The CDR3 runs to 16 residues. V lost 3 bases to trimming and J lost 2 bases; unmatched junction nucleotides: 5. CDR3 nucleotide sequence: TGTGCCAGCAGTTTGCCTAGCGGGCCTAACACCGGGGAGCTGTTTTTT. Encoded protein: CASSLPSGPNTGELFF.

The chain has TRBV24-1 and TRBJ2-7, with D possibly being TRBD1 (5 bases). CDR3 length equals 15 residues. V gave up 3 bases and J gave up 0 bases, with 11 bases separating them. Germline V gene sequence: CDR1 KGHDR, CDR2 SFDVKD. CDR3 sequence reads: CATSDPRQSSYEQYF. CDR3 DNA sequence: TGTGCCACCAGTGATCCGAGACAGAGCTCCTACGAGCAGTACTTC.

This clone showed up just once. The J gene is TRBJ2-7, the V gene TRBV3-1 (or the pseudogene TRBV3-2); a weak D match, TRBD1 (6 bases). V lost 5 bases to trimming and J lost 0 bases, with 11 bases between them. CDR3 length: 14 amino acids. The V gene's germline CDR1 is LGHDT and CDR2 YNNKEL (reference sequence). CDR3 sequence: CASSSNRDSYEQYF. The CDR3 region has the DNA TGTGCCAGCAGCTCCAACAGGGACTCCTACGAGCAGTACTTC.